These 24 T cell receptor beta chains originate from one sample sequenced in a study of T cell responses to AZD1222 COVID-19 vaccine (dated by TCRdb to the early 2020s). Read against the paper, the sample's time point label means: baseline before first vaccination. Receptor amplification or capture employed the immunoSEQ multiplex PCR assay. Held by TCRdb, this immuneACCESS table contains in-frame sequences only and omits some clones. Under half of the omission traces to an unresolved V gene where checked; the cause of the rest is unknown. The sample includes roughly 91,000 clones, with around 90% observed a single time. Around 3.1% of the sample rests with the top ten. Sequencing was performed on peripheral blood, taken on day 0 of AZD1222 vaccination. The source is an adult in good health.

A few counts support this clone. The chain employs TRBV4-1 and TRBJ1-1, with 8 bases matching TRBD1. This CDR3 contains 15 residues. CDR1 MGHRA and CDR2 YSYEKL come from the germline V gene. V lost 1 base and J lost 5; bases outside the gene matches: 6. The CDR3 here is CASSQAPTGVTEAFF. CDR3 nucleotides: TGCGCCAGCAGCCAAGCCCCGACAGGGGTGACTGAAGCTTTCTTT.

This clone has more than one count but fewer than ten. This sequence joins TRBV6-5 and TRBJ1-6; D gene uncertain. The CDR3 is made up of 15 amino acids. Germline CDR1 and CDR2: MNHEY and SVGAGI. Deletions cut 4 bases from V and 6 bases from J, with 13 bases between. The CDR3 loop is CASSSQPRPNSPLHF. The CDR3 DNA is TGTGCCAGCAGTTCCCAGCCAAGACCTAATTCACCCCTCCACTTT.

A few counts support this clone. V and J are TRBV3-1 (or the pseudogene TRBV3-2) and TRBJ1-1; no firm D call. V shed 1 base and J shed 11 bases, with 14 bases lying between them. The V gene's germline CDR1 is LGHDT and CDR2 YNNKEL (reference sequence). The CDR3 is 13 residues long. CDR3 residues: CASSQGGVSGAFF. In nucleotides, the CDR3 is TGTGCCAGCAGCCAAGGGGGAGTCTCGGGGGCTTTCTTT.

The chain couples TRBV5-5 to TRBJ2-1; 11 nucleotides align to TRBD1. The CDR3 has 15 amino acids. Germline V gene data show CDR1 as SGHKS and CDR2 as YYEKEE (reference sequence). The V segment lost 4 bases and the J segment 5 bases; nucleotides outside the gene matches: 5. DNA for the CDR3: TGTGCCAGCAGCCGGGACAGGGGGGGCCACAATGAGCAGTTCTTC. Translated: CASSRDRGGHNEQFF. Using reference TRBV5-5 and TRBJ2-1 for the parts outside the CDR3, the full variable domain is DAGVTQSPTHLIKTRGQQVTLRCSPISGHKSVSWYQQVLGQGPQFIFQYYEKEERGRGNFPDRFSARQFPNYSSELNVNALLLGDSALYLCASSRDRGGHNEQFFGPGTRLTVL.

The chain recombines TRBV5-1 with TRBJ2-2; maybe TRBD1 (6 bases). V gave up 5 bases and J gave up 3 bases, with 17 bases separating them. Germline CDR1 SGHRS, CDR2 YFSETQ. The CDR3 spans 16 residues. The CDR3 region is CASRPSGQGYTGELFF. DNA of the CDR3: TGCGCCAGCAGGCCATCCGGGCAGGGGTACACCGGGGAGCTGTTTTTT.

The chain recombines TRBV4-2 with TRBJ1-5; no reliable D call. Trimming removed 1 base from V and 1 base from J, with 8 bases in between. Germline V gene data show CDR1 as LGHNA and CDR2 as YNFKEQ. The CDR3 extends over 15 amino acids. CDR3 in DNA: TGTGCCAGCAGCCAAGGACCGCAAAGCAATCAGCCCCAGCATTTT. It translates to CASSQGPQSNQPQHF.

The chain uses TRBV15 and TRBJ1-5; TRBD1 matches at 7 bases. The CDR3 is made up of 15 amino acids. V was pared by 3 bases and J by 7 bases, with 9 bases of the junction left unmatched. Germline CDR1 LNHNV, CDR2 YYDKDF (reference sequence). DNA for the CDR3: TGTGCCACCAGCAGCCGACAGGGACAAAACCAGCCCCAGCATTTT. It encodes CATSSRQGQNQPQHF.

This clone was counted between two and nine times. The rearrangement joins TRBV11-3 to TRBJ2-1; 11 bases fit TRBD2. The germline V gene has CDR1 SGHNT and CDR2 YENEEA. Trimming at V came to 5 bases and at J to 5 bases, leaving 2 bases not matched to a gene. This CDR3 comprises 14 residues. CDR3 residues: CASSQLAGDNEQFF. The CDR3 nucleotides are TGTGCCAGCAGCCAACTAGCGGGGGACAATGAGCAGTTCTTC.

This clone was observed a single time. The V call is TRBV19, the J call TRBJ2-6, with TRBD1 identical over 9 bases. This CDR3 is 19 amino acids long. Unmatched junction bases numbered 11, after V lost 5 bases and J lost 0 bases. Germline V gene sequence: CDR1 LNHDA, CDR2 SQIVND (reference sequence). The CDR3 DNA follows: TGTGCCAGTAGTCCAAGGGGACAGGGAAGCAGCTCTGGGGCCAACGTCCTGACTTTC. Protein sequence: CASSPRGQGSSSGANVLTF. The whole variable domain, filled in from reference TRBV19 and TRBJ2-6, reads DGGITQSPKYLFRKEGQNVTLSCEQNLNHDAMYWYRQDPGQGLRLIYYSQIVNDFQKGDIAEGYSVSREKKESFPLTVTSAQKNPTAFYLCASSPRGQGSSSGANVLTFGAGSRLTVL.

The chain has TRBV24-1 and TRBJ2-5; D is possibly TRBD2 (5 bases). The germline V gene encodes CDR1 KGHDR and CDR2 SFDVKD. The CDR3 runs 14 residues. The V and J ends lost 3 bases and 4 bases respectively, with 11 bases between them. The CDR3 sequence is CATSDGRNLETQYF. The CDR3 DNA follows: TGTGCCACCAGTGATGGGAGAAATTTAGAGACCCAGTACTTC.

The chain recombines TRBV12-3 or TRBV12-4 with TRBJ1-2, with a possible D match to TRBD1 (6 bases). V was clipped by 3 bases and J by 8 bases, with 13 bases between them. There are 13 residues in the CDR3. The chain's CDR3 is CASSLGAGVGYTF. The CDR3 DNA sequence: TGTGCCAGCAGTTTGGGGGCAGGGGTAGGCTACACCTTC.

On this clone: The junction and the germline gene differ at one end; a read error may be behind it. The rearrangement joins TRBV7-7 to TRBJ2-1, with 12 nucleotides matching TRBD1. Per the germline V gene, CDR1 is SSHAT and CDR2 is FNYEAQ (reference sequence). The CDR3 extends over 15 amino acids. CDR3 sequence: CASSAGTGGGGEQFF. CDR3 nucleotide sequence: TGTGCTAGCAGCGCGGGGACAGGGGGCGGCGGTGAGCAGTTCTTC.

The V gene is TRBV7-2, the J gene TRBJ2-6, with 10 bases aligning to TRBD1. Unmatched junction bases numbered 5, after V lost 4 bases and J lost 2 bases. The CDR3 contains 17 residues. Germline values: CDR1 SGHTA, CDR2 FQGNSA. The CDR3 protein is CASSSRQGATGANVLTF. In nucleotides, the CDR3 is TGTGCCAGCAGCTCCCGACAGGGGGCGACTGGGGCCAACGTCCTGACTTTC. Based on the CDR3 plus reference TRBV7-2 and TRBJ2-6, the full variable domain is GAGVSQSPSNKVTEKGKDVELRCDPISGHTALYWYRQSLGQGLEFLIYFQGNSAPDKSGLPSDRFSAERTGGSVSTLTIQRTQQEDSAVYLCASSSRQGATGANVLTFGAGSRLTVL.

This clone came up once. The CDR3 nucleotides are TGTGCCAGCAGCTTTCTAGCGGGAGGCCAAGAGACCCAGTACTTC. It yields the protein CASSFLAGGQETQYF. J is TRBJ2-5 and V is TRBV28, with 11 bases matching TRBD2. With V trimmed by 6 bases and J by 1 base, 4 bases remained unmatched. CDR1 is MDHEN, CDR2 SYDVKM, per germline. CDR3 length: 15 residues.

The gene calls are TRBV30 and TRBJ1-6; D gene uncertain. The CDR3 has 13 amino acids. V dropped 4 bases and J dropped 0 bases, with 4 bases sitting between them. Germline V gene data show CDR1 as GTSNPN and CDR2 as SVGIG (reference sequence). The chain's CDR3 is CAWTVSYNSPLHF. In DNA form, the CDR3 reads TGTGCCTGGACAGTCTCCTATAATTCACCCCTCCACTTT.

The CDR3 nucleotides read TGTGCCAGCAGCCCACGACAGTCGAAGGGTAGCGCAGATACGCAGTATTTT. Translation gives CASSPRQSKGSADTQYF. The chain couples TRBV11-3 to TRBJ2-3, with D possibly being TRBD1 or TRBD2 (5 bases each). The V end lost 5 bases, the J end lost 4 bases, and 22 bases lay between the germline ends. CDR1 and CDR2 from the germline V gene are SGHNT and YENEEA. This CDR3 is 17 amino acids long.

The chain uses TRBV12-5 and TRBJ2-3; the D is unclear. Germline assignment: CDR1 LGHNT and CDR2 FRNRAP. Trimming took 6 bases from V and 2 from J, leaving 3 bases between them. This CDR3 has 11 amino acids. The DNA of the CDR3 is TGTGCTAGTGGGTACACAGATACGCAGTATTTT. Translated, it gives CASGYTDTQYF.

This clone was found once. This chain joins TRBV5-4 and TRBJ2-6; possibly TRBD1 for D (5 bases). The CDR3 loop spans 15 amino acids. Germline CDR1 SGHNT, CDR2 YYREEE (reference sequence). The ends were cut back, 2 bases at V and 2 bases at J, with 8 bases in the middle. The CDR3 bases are TGTGCCAGCAGCTTTGGGGCTGCTGGGGCCAACGTCCTGACTTTC. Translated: CASSFGAAGANVLTF. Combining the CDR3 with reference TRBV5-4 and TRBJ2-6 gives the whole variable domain ETGVTQSPTHLIKTRGQQVTLRCSSQSGHNTVSWYQQALGQGPQFIFQYYREEENGRGNFPPRFSGLQFPNYSSELNVNALELDDSALYLCASSFGAAGANVLTFGAGSRLTVL.

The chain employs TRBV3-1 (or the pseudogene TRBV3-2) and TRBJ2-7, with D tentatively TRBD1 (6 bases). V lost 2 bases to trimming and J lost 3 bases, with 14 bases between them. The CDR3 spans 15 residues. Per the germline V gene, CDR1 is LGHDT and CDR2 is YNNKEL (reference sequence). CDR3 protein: CASSQTSTGIYEQYV. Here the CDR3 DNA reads TGTGCCAGCAGCCAAACGTCGACAGGCATCTACGAGCAGTACGTC.

This CDR3 reads CASSLNTGELFF. The DNA of the CDR3 is TGTGCCAGCAGCTTGAACACCGGGGAGCTGTTTTTT. The J gene is TRBJ2-2, the V gene TRBV11-2; D gene ambiguous. Germline values: CDR1 SGHAT, CDR2 FQNNGV. Trimming pared 3 bases from V and 1 base from J, leaving 0 bases between. The CDR3 extends over 12 amino acids. The variable domain in full, completed from reference TRBV11-2 and TRBJ2-2, reads EAGVAQSPRYKIIEKRQSVAFWCNPISGHATLYWYQQILGQGPKLLIQFQNNGVVDDSQLPKDRFSAERLKGVDSTLKIQPAKLEDSAVYLCASSLNTGELFFGEGSRLTVL.

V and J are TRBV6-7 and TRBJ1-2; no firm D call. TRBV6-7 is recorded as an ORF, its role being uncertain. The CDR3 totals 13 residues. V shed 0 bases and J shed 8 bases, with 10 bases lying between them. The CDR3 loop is CASSYSSGRGYTF. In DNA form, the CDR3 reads TGTGCCAGCAGTTACTCGAGCGGTCGGGGCTACACCTTC.

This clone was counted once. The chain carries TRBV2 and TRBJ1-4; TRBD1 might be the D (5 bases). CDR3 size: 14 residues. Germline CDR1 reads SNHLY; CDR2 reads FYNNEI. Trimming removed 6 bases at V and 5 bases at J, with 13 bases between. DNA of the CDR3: TGTGCCAGCAGGGAGGCAGGGAGAAATGAAAAACTGTTTTTT. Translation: CASREAGRNEKLFF.

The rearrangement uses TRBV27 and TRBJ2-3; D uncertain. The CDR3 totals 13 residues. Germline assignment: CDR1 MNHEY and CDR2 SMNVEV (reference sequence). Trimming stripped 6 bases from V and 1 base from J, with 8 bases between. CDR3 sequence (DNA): TGTGCCAGCAGGCTTGCTGGCACAGATACGCAGTATTTT. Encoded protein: CASRLAGTDTQYF.

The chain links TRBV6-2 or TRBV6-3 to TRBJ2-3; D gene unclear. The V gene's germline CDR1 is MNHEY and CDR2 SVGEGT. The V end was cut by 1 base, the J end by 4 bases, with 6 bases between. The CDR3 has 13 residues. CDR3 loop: CASSYLEPDTQYF. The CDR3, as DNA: TGTGCCAGCAGTTACTTGGAACCAGATACGCAGTATTTT.